The 9 T cell receptor beta chains presented below share a single source sample, sequenced in a study of T cell responses to AZD1222 COVID-19 vaccine listed by TCRdb under 2021. Library preparation employed the immunoSEQ multiplex PCR assay. Held by TCRdb, this immuneACCESS table contains in-frame sequences only and omits some clones. Under half of the omission traces to an unresolved V gene where checked; the cause of the rest is unknown. For this sample the table gives some 150,000 clones, of which roughly 91% were detected only once. In total, the top ten clones hold 1.5% to 2% of the sample. Reading the label with the study, this specimen's time point is: baseline before first vaccination. Source: peripheral blood, taken on day 0 of AZD1222 vaccination. Receptors were obtained from an adult in good health.

The rearrangement uses TRBV29-1 and TRBJ1-2; tentatively, D is TRBD1 (6 bases). Trimming removed 5 bases at V and 2 bases at J, with 15 bases between. The CDR3 is made up of 14 amino acids. The germline V gene encodes CDR1 SQVTM and CDR2 ANQGSEA. CDR3 sequence reads: CSVRKGGGNYGYTF. CDR3 DNA: TGCAGCGTTCGAAAGGGCGGGGGCAACTATGGCTACACCTTC.

This clone has just one count. The CDR3 is CASSRTSGAATYNEQFF. The DNA for the CDR3 is TGCGCCAGCAGCCGGACTAGCGGGGCCGCCACCTACAATGAGCAGTTCTTC. The chain combines TRBV5-1 with TRBJ2-1; 12 nucleotides agree with TRBD2. Trimming took 4 bases from V and 2 from J; bases not matched to a gene: 7. CDR1 is SGHRS, CDR2 YFSETQ, per germline. The CDR3 spans 17 residues.

The chain uses TRBV5-1 and TRBJ2-1; perhaps D is TRBD1 or TRBD2 (5 bases each). The CDR3 consists of 16 residues. Germline V gene sequence: CDR1 SGHRS, CDR2 YFSETQ. The ends were cut back, 3 bases at V and 1 base at J, with 14 bases in the middle. CDR3 amino acids: CASSSSTRGSYNEQFF. For the CDR3, the DNA is TGCGCCAGCAGCTCATCTACTAGGGGATCCTACAATGAGCAGTTCTTC.

V is TRBV6-1 and J is TRBJ1-2; 7 bases match TRBD1. The CDR3 extends over 13 amino acids. Germline trimming cut 3 bases from V and 6 bases from J; bases unmatched to any gene: 4. Germline loops: CDR1 MNHNS, CDR2 SASEGT. The CDR3 bases are TGTGCCAGCAGTGAGTTTACAGGGGATGGCTACACCTTC. The encoded protein is CASSEFTGDGYTF.

This clone has only a few counts. The rearrangement joins TRBV7-2 to TRBJ2-3; no clear D gene. CDR3 length equals 14 residues. V lost 1 base to trimming and J lost 1 base, with 6 bases between them. The germline V gene encodes CDR1 SGHTA and CDR2 FQGNSA. CDR3: CASSLGPGTDTQYF. The CDR3 coding sequence is TGTGCCAGCAGCTTAGGGCCGGGCACAGATACGCAGTATTTT.

CDR3 bases: TGTGCCAGCAGAAGACAACAGGAGAACACTGAAGCTTTCTTT. Translation gives CASRRQQENTEAFF. The chain is built from TRBV6-5 and TRBJ1-1, with TRBD1 as a possible D gene (5 bases). The V end lost 6 bases, the J end lost 1 base, and 12 bases lay between the germline ends. Germline loops: CDR1 MNHEY, CDR2 SVGAGI. The CDR3 has 14 amino acids.

This clone has just one count. The chain employs TRBV10-1 and TRBJ2-1; 14 bases line up with TRBD2. The V gene's germline CDR1 is WNHNN and CDR2 SYGVQD (reference sequence). V was pared by 3 bases and J by 6 bases, with 7 bases of the junction left unmatched. CDR3 length: 17 amino acids. The CDR3 protein is CASSDPGLAGVGNEQFF. For the CDR3, the DNA is TGCGCCAGCAGTGACCCGGGACTAGCGGGAGTTGGCAATGAGCAGTTCTTC.

The chain has TRBV19 and TRBJ1-2, with 9 bases lining up with TRBD1. Per germline, CDR1 LNHDA and CDR2 SQIVND (reference sequence). The CDR3 extends over 16 amino acids. V was pared by 7 bases and J by 0 bases, with 9 bases of the junction left unmatched. CDR3 bases: TGTGCCAGTACGGGACAGGGAGGGAGAACTAACTATGGCTACACCTTC. Protein sequence: CASTGQGGRTNYGYTF. The whole variable domain, filled in from reference TRBV19 and TRBJ1-2, reads DGGITQSPKYLFRKEGQNVTLSCEQNLNHDAMYWYRQDPGQGLRLIYYSQIVNDFQKGDIAEGYSVSREKKESFPLTVTSAQKNPTAFYLCASTGQGGRTNYGYTFGSGTRLTVV.

The rearrangement uses TRBV6-5 and TRBJ2-7, with D perhaps matching TRBD1 (6 bases). CDR1 and CDR2 (germline): MNHEY, SVGAGI. This CDR3 has 14 amino acids. Trimming removed 0 bases at V and 2 bases at J, with 8 bases between. The CDR3 loop is CASSYSWDTYEQYF. DNA for the CDR3: TGTGCCAGCAGTTACTCTTGGGACACCTACGAGCAGTACTTC.